The clone carrying this T cell receptor (beta chain) counts as medium-sized (0.01 to 0.1%). In germline, CDR1 is SGHNT, CDR2 YYREEE (reference sequence). Losses at the gene ends were 3 bases for V and 2 bases for J; bases not matched to a gene: 3. This CDR3 is 16 amino acids long. From blood, roughly 220-550 ng of genomic DNA served as TRB template. TRB rearrangements were amplified by multiplex PCR with BIOMED2 TRB-A/B primers. One entry per CDR3 protein, called by TCRdb with MiXCR from the multiplex PCR reads. The profile shows approximately 5,000 distinct CDR3 sequences, roughly 26% of them singletons. The data originate from a study of T and B cells in COVID-19 patients. The overall study: Blood was sampled from COVID-19 patients who were either actively infected or recovered.

This sequence joins TRBV5-4 and TRBJ2-5; TRBD2 matches at 14 bases. The receptor was derived from a human donor with active COVID-19. The sample was blood. The CDR3 DNA is TGTGCCAGCAGCTCACGACTAGCGGGAGGGCAAGAGACCCAGTACTTC. Protein sequence: CASSSRLAGGQETQYF.